These T cell receptor beta chains were read from a single sample in a study of long-term antiretroviral therapy in people with HIV. The protocol was immunoSEQ multiplex PCR, while the TCRdb copy is restricted to in-frame clones and leaves out a portion. The table records over 10,000 clones, 88% of them present only once. The source was unsorted PBMCs, collected 2.1 years after starting antiretroviral therapy. The source of these receptors is a woman between 35 and 50 years old with HIV. CDR3s include the opening cysteine and the closing phenylalanine or tryptophan. A D gene is named only where the DNA matches it firmly. Only some rows state a clone size, as once, few, many or a class for expanded clones.

d_gene: NA; abundance: NA; v_gene: TRBV6-6; j_gene: TRBJ2-3; CDR3aa: CASTKGGYETQYF; CDR3nt: TGTGCCAGCACCAAAGGGGGATATGAGACGCAGTATTTT
d_gene: TRBD1; abundance: NA; v_gene: TRBV6-5; j_gene: TRBJ1-2; CDR3aa: CASSYPPGGRDYGYTF; CDR3nt: TGTGCCAGCAGTTACCCCCCAGGGGGCAGGGACTATGGCTACACCTTC
d_gene: NA; abundance: once; v_gene: TRBV5-1; j_gene: TRBJ2-6; CDR3aa: CASSAPTTPSGANVLTF; CDR3nt: TGCGCCAGCAGCGCCCCGACGACCCCCTCTGGGGCCAACGTCCTGACTTTC
d_gene: TRBD1; abundance: NA; v_gene: TRBV4-1; j_gene: TRBJ1-1; CDR3aa: CASGRQGWDTEAFF; CDR3nt: TGCGCCAGCGGACGACAGGGGTGGGACACTGAAGCTTTCTTT
d_gene: NA; abundance: once; v_gene: TRBV2; j_gene: TRBJ1-1; CDR3aa: CASSDRGPPEAFF; CDR3nt: TGTGCCAGCAGTGATCGGGGGCCCCCTGAAGCTTTCTTT
d_gene: NA; abundance: NA; v_gene: TRBV6-5; j_gene: TRBJ1-1; CDR3aa: CASSYMDMNTEAFF; CDR3nt: TGTGCCAGCAGTTATATGGATATGAACACTGAAGCTTTCTTT
d_gene: TRBD1; abundance: NA; v_gene: TRBV5-1; j_gene: TRBJ2-1; CDR3aa: CASSSRTGGDNEQFF; CDR3nt: TGCGCCAGCAGCTCGAGGACAGGGGGGGACAATGAGCAGTTCTTC
d_gene: NA; abundance: NA; v_gene: TRBV19; j_gene: TRBJ2-5; CDR3aa: CASSMGYTDQGIETQYF; CDR3nt: TGTGCCAGTAGTATGGGGTACACAGACCAAGGTATTGAGACCCAGTACTTC
d_gene: NA; abundance: once; v_gene: TRBV5-5; j_gene: TRBJ2-1; CDR3aa: CASSFWVIGSYNEQFF; CDR3nt: TGTGCCAGCAGCTTTTGGGTCATCGGCTCCTACAATGAGCAGTTCTTC
d_gene: NA; abundance: once; v_gene: TRBV7-8; j_gene: TRBJ1-1; CDR3aa: CASSQDRNTEAFF; CDR3nt: TGTGCCAGCAGCCAAGACAGGAACACTGAAGCTTTCTTT
d_gene: NA; abundance: NA; v_gene: TRBV7-2; j_gene: TRBJ2-7; CDR3aa: CASSQGGGSWYEQYF; CDR3nt: TGTGCCAGCAGTCAGGGTGGTGGTAGTTGGTACGAGCAGTACTTC
d_gene: NA; abundance: NA; v_gene: TRBV7-2; j_gene: TRBJ1-2; CDR3aa: CASSFGTDNYGYTF; CDR3nt: TGTGCCAGCAGCTTCGGGACGGATAACTATGGCTACACCTTC
d_gene: TRBD1; abundance: NA; v_gene: TRBV6-5; j_gene: TRBJ2-2; CDR3aa: CASSYSIQGDTGELFF; CDR3nt: TGTGCCAGCAGTTACTCGATACAGGGGGACACCGGGGAGCTGTTTTTT
d_gene: NA; abundance: NA; v_gene: TRBV9; j_gene: TRBJ1-5; CDR3aa: CASSVDGRANQPQHF; CDR3nt: TGTGCCAGCAGCGTAGATGGCAGGGCTAATCAGCCCCAGCATTTT